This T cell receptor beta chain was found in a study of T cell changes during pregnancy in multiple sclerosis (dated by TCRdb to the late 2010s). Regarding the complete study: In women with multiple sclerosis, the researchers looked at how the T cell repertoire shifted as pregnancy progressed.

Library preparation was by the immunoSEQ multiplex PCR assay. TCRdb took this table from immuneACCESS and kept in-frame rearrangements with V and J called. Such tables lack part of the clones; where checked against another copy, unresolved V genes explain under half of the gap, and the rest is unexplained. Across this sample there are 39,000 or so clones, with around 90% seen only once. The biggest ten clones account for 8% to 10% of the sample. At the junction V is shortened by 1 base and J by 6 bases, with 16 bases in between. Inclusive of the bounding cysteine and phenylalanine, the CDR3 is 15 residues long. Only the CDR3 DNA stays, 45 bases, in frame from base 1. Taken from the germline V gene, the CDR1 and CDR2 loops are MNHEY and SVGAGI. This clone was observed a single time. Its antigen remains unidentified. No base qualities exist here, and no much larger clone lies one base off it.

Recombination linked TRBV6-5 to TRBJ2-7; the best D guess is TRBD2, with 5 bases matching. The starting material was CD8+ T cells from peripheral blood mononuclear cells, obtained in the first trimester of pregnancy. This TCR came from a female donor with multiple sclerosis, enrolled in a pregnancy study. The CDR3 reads CASSYLRETDREQYF. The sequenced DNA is TGTGCCAGCAGTTACTTGAGGGAAACGGATCGCGAGCAGTACTTC.